These 7 T cell receptor beta chains came from one sample sequenced in a study of shared clonotypes between healthy human individuals. The assay was immunoSEQ multiplex PCR, and TCRdb's table has in-frame clones only and misses some. Of 470,000 or so clones listed, roughly 80% are singletons. Sequencing used PBMCs. The receptors come from a woman aged 40 to 50 in good health. Some clones in this sample may be carry-over from other donors' samples.

The rearrangement uses TRBV7-9 and TRBJ1-1, with D possibly being TRBD1 (5 bases). The CDR3 contains 13 residues. Trimming shortened V by 3 bases and J by 7 bases, and 12 bases separated the two germline ends. Looked up from germline, CDR1 is SEHNR and CDR2 is FQNEAQ (reference sequence). The CDR3 is CASSFRTGDEAFF. DNA for the CDR3: TGTGCCAGCAGCTTCCGGACGGGGGATGAAGCTTTCTTT.

In this sample, this clone turned up a few times. The rearrangement links TRBV7-2 to TRBJ2-7; D might be TRBD2 (5 bases). Per the germline V gene, CDR1 is SGHTA and CDR2 is FQGNSA. The V end lost 2 bases, the J end lost 3 bases, and 14 bases lay between the germline ends. The CDR3 runs 15 residues. As DNA, the CDR3 is TGTGCCAGCAGCTTAAACGGTGGGGAGAGCTACGAGCAGTACTTC. The encoded protein is CASSLNGGESYEQYF.

The chain recombines TRBV4-3 with TRBJ2-3; weak D call: TRBD2 (6 bases). The CDR3 runs to 13 residues. In germline, CDR1 is LGHNA, CDR2 YSLEER. Trimming pared 3 bases from V and 8 bases from J, leaving 12 bases between. CDR3 in amino acids: CASSQSRETTQYF. The DNA of the CDR3 is TGCGCCAGCAGCCAGTCTCGGGAGACTACGCAGTATTTT.

The chain employs TRBV13 and TRBJ2-5; TRBD2 agrees at 7 bases. V was pared by 1 base and J by 5 bases, with 4 bases of the junction left unmatched. The CDR3 is 14 residues long. Germline values: CDR1 PRHDT, CDR2 FYEKMQ (reference sequence). The CDR3 is CASSLAPAGETQYF. CDR3 DNA: TGTGCCAGCAGCTTAGCACCAGCGGGGGAGACCCAGTACTTC. The variable domain in full, with the rest retrieved from reference TRBV13 and TRBJ2-5, is AAGVIQSPRHLIKEKRETATLKCYPIPRHDTVYWYQQGPGQDPQFLISFYEKMQSDKGSIPDRFSAQQFSDYHSELNMSSLELGDSALYFCASSLAPAGETQYFGPGTRLLVL.

This sequence joins TRBV2 and TRBJ1-1; no clear D gene. The CDR3 is 13 residues long. The germline CDR1 and CDR2 sequences are SNHLY and FYNNEI. The V end lost 6 bases, the J end lost 4 bases, and 12 bases lay between the germline ends. CDR3 in amino acids: CASREEGGTEAFF. CDR3 nucleotide sequence: TGTGCCAGCAGGGAGGAAGGTGGCACTGAAGCTTTCTTT.

The rearrangement joins TRBV5-6 to TRBJ1-2; 12 bases align to TRBD1. V shed 4 bases and J 4 bases; nucleotides not matched to a gene: 14. Germline loops: CDR1 SGHDT, CDR2 YYEEEE. The CDR3 is made up of 18 amino acids. Here the CDR3 reads CASSPGTGGFYLGYGYTF. CDR3 bases: TGTGCCAGCAGCCCCGGGACAGGGGGCTTCTATCTTGGCTATGGCTACACCTTC.

J is TRBJ2-7 and V is TRBV12-2; the table's TRBD2 call for D was not verified on the DNA. TRBV12-2 counts as a pseudogene. CDR3 length: 15 residues. The CDR3 sequence is CASRSTSGFSYEQYF. CDR3 nucleotide sequence: TGTGCAAGTCGCTCCACTAGCGGTTTCTCCTACGAGCAGTACTTC.